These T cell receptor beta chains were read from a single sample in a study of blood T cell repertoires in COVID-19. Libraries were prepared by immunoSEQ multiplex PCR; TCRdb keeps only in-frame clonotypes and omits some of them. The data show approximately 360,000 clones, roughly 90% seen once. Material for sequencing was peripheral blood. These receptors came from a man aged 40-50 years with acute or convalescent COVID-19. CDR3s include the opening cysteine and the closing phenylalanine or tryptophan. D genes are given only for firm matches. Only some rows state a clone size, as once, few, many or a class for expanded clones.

CDR3aa: CASSVDTNYGYTF
CDR3nt: TGTGCCAGCAGCGTAGATACTAACTATGGCTACACCTTC
abundance: -
j_gene: TRBJ1-2
d_gene: -
v_gene: TRBV9

CDR3aa: CASSFGLAGSYNEQFF
CDR3nt: TGTGCCAGCAGCTTCGGACTAGCGGGATCTTACAATGAGCAGTTCTTC
abundance: -
j_gene: TRBJ2-1
d_gene: TRBD2
v_gene: TRBV5-6

CDR3aa: CASSRAGLVMSYNEQFF
CDR3nt: TGCGCCAGCAGCCGAGCGGGACTAGTGATGTCCTACAATGAGCAGTTCTTC
abundance: -
j_gene: TRBJ2-1
d_gene: TRBD2
v_gene: TRBV4-1

CDR3aa: CAWSYRVHEQFF
CDR3nt: TGTGCCTGGAGCTACAGGGTCCATGAGCAGTTCTTC
abundance: -
j_gene: TRBJ2-1
d_gene: -
v_gene: TRBV30

CDR3aa: CASSPGTGIEAFF
CDR3nt: TGTGCCAGCAGCCCAGGGACAGGGATTGAAGCTTTCTTT
abundance: once
j_gene: TRBJ1-1
d_gene: TRBD1
v_gene: TRBV5-4

CDR3aa: CASSYSESYEQYF
CDR3nt: TGTGCCAGCAGTTACTCCGAGTCCTACGAGCAGTACTTC
abundance: -
j_gene: TRBJ2-7
d_gene: -
v_gene: TRBV6-5

CDR3aa: CASSYTGSEKLFF
CDR3nt: TGTGCCAGCAGTTACACAGGGAGTGAAAAACTGTTTTTT
abundance: -
j_gene: TRBJ1-4
d_gene: -
v_gene: TRBV6-2/TRBV6-3

CDR3aa: CASSARRQGLNYGYTF
CDR3nt: TGTGCCAGCAGCGCCCGAAGACAGGGGCTTAACTATGGCTACACCTTC
abundance: -
j_gene: TRBJ1-2
d_gene: TRBD1
v_gene: TRBV5-6

CDR3aa: CASRTPGQGHTEAFF
CDR3nt: TGTGCCAGCAGGACCCCGGGACAGGGTCACACTGAAGCTTTCTTT
abundance: few
j_gene: TRBJ1-1
d_gene: TRBD1
v_gene: TRBV28

CDR3aa: CASSLTGGGYGYTF
CDR3nt: TGTGCCAGCAGTTTGACAGGCGGCGGCTATGGCTACACCTTC
abundance: -
j_gene: TRBJ1-2
d_gene: -
v_gene: TRBV28

CDR3aa: CASSSQTRVQETQYF
CDR3nt: TGTGCCAGCAGCTCGCAGACAAGAGTCCAAGAGACCCAGTACTTC
abundance: -
j_gene: TRBJ2-5
d_gene: -
v_gene: TRBV7-2

CDR3aa: CASSQTAEEGNTIYF
CDR3nt: TGTGCCAGCAGCCAAACCGCCGAGGAGGGAAACACCATATATTTT
abundance: -
j_gene: TRBJ1-3
d_gene: -
v_gene: TRBV3-1/TRBV3-2

CDR3aa: CASSPEPGRQETQYF
CDR3nt: TGTGCCAGCAGCCCTGAACCAGGAAGGCAAGAGACCCAGTACTTC
abundance: few
j_gene: TRBJ2-5
d_gene: -
v_gene: TRBV7-2

CDR3aa: CASSSIGGPRSYNEQFF
CDR3nt: TGTGCCAGCAGCTCCATCGGGGGGCCCAGATCCTACAATGAGCAGTTCTTC
abundance: -
j_gene: TRBJ2-1
d_gene: -
v_gene: TRBV5-6

CDR3aa: CASSLDQQVRGYTF
CDR3nt: TGTGCCAGCAGCTTAGATCAACAGGTCCGTGGCTACACCTTC
abundance: -
j_gene: TRBJ1-2
d_gene: -
v_gene: TRBV7-2

CDR3aa: CASSFDRGKPFRGYTF
CDR3nt: TGTGCCAGCAGTTTCGACAGGGGAAAACCCTTTCGTGGCTACACCTTC
abundance: -
j_gene: TRBJ1-2
d_gene: TRBD1
v_gene: TRBV27

CDR3aa: CASSDRGYGYTF
CDR3nt: TGTGCCAGCAGTGACCGGGGCTATGGCTACACCTTC
abundance: -
j_gene: TRBJ1-2
d_gene: -
v_gene: TRBV6-4

CDR3aa: CSVVYAQGRAFF
CDR3nt: TGCAGCGTTGTCTACGCACAGGGACGAGCTTTCTTT
abundance: once
j_gene: TRBJ1-1
d_gene: -
v_gene: TRBV29-1

CDR3aa: CASSHRLAIYEQYF
CDR3nt: TGTGCCAGCAGCCACCGACTCGCTATCTACGAGCAGTACTTC
abundance: -
j_gene: TRBJ2-7
d_gene: -
v_gene: TRBV7-9

CDR3aa: CAWSVQGRNSGNTIYF
CDR3nt: TGTGCCTGGAGTGTACAGGGGCGGAACTCTGGAAACACCATATATTTT
abundance: -
j_gene: TRBJ1-3
d_gene: TRBD1
v_gene: TRBV30

CDR3aa: CASSRPPNTEAFF
CDR3nt: TGTGCCAGCAGCCGGCCACCGAACACTGAAGCTTTCTTT
abundance: -
j_gene: TRBJ1-1
d_gene: -
v_gene: TRBV3-1/TRBV3-2

CDR3aa: CATSRATAEKLFF
CDR3nt: TGTGCCACCAGCAGAGCGACAGCTGAAAAACTGTTTTTT
abundance: -
j_gene: TRBJ1-4
d_gene: -
v_gene: TRBV15

CDR3aa: CASRVDRVQPQHF
CDR3nt: TGTGCCAGCAGGGTGGACAGGGTCCAGCCCCAGCATTTT
abundance: -
j_gene: TRBJ1-5
d_gene: TRBD1
v_gene: TRBV6-5

CDR3aa: CASRDFPGVNTGELFF
CDR3nt: TGTGCCAGCAGAGACTTCCCAGGGGTTAACACCGGGGAGCTGTTTTTT
abundance: -
j_gene: TRBJ2-2
d_gene: -
v_gene: TRBV2